The 26 T cell receptor beta chains given below trace back to one sample, sequenced in a study of T cell repertoires in cytomegalovirus infection (dated by TCRdb to between 2017 and 2020). For sequencing, an Illumina HiSeq 1500 was employed. The raw public data were reprocessed by TCRdb itself: fastp quality trimming at Q25, MiXCR clonotype calling, in-frame beta chains only. Rows are unified per CDR3 protein, each entry keeping the most common DNA and genes. For this sample the table gives 170,000 or so distinct CDR3 sequences, of which approximately 18% were detected only once. Almost 25% of the sample is in the top ten clones. The sequencing sample was made of CD8+ T cells from PBMCs. Receptors originate from a human donor in good health (CMV status not recorded). Some clones in this sample may be carry-over from other donors' samples.

The rearrangement joins TRBV12-3 or TRBV12-4 to TRBJ2-5; D perhaps matches TRBD2 (6 bases). V shed 7 bases and J shed 2 bases, with 11 bases lying between them. CDR3 length equals 13 residues. The CDR3 DNA sequence: TGTGCCAGCACCTCCGGGGGTCAAGAGACCCAGTACTTC. Protein sequence: CASTSGGQETQYF.

In its sample, this clonotype was seen a few times. The CDR3 nucleotides are TGTGCCAGCAGTTACTCCCACAGGGCGACACCTTCACCCCTCCACTTT. It yields the protein CASSYSHRATPSPLHF. The V gene is TRBV6-2 or TRBV6-3, the J gene TRBJ1-6, with D possibly TRBD1 on 6 matching bases. CDR3 length: 16 amino acids. The V gene lost 0 bases and the J gene lost 9 bases, with 15 bases spanning the gap. Germline lookup yields CDR1 MNHEY and CDR2 SVGEGT.

This clonotype came up a few times. The V gene is TRBV7-9, the J gene TRBJ2-7, with 7 positions matching TRBD1. V lost 6 bases and J lost 1; bases outside the gene matches: 9. This CDR3 spans 15 amino acids. CDR1 SEHNR and CDR2 FQNEAQ come from the germline V gene (reference sequence). For the CDR3, the DNA is TGTGCCAGCAGTGAGACAGGGACGATTTCCTACGAGCAGTACTTC. It encodes CASSETGTISYEQYF.

The chain has TRBV4-1 and TRBJ1-6; possibly TRBD1 for D (6 bases). Trimming removed 0 bases from V and 9 bases from J, with 6 bases in between. The germline gives CDR1 MGHRA, CDR2 YSYEKL. This CDR3 has 13 residues. The CDR3 is CASSQDRGSPLHF. DNA of the CDR3: TGCGCCAGCAGCCAAGACAGGGGTTCACCCCTCCACTTT.

There are a few counts of this clonotype. The DNA for the CDR3 is TGTGCCAGCAGTTTAAGGTGGCCTGGGAACACTGAAGCTTTCTTT. Translated: CASSLRWPGNTEAFF. The gene calls are TRBV28 and TRBJ1-1; no definite D call. Germline-derived CDR1 and CDR2 are MDHEN and SYDVKM. The germline V and J ends were trimmed by 2 bases and 1 base, with 11 bases remaining between them. The CDR3 consists of 15 residues.

This clonotype was counted between two and nine times. V is TRBV11-2 and J is TRBJ2-1, with 7 bases aligning to TRBD2. The germline CDR1 and CDR2 sequences are SGHAT and FQNNGV. The CDR3 loop spans 17 amino acids. With V trimmed by 0 bases and J by 0 bases, 5 bases remained unmatched. This chain's CDR3 is CASSLDLAASSYNEQFF. CDR3 bases: TGTGCCAGCAGCTTAGACCTAGCGGCCTCCTCCTACAATGAGCAGTTCTTC.

There are a few counts of this clonotype. The chain has TRBV7-9 and TRBJ1-5; possibly TRBD1 for D (5 bases). Trimming cost V 0 bases and J 9 bases, with 9 bases left between them. Germline V gene lookup returns CDR1 SEHNR and CDR2 FQNEAQ (reference sequence). This CDR3 comprises 13 residues. CDR3 DNA: TGTGCCAGCAGCTTAGCAGGGGAGCGGCCCCAGCATTTT. Residues: CASSLAGERPQHF.

The chain couples TRBV27 to TRBJ1-2; 9 positions match TRBD1. The CDR3 spans 15 residues. From germline, CDR1 is MNHEY and CDR2 SMNVEV (reference sequence). The V gene end was trimmed by 4 bases and the J gene end by 0 bases; junction bases not matched to a gene: 3. This CDR3 reads CASSSRTGANYGYTF. In DNA, the CDR3 is TGTGCCAGCAGTTCCAGGACAGGGGCTAACTATGGCTACACCTTC.

The CDR3 region is CASSFKGFSFTDTQYF. The CDR3 coding sequence is TGTGCCAGCAGCTTTAAGGGCTTCAGTTTCACAGATACGCAGTATTTT. The chain links TRBV5-6 to TRBJ2-3; D unresolved. The germline CDR1 and CDR2 sequences are SGHDT and YYEEEE. This CDR3 has 16 residues. Trimming shortened V by 2 bases and J by 2 bases, and 15 bases separated the two germline ends.

This clonotype was picked up a small number of times. The genes are TRBV2 and TRBJ2-3; 7 positions match TRBD1. Germline V gene data show CDR1 as SNHLY and CDR2 as FYNNEI. This CDR3 has 16 amino acids. Trimming took 4 bases from V and 0 from J; bases not matched to a gene: 7. This chain's CDR3 is CASSAGQSSSTDTQYF. CDR3 in DNA: TGTGCCAGCAGTGCGGGACAGTCTAGTAGCACAGATACGCAGTATTTT.

The chain couples TRBV4-1 to TRBJ1-6; weak D call: TRBD1 (6 bases). Trimming stripped 1 base from V and 10 bases from J, with 17 bases between. CDR3 size: 16 residues. Germline values: CDR1 MGHRA, CDR2 YSYEKL. The DNA of the CDR3 is TGCGCCAGCAGCCAAGCCTTTGGCAGGGGAGACTCACCCCTCCACTTT. This encodes CASSQAFGRGDSPLHF.

The chain carries TRBV28 and TRBJ2-1; 7 nucleotides line up with TRBD1. Germline CDR1 reads MDHEN; CDR2 reads SYDVKM. The length of the CDR3 is 13 residues. The V gene end was trimmed by 6 bases and the J gene end by 6 bases; junction bases not matched to a gene: 5. The CDR3 DNA is TGTGCCAGCAGAGAAACAGGGGTCAATGAGCAGTTCTTC. Its protein product is CASRETGVNEQFF.

The table lists this clonotype with a few counts. V gene TRBV5-4 combines with J gene TRBJ1-6; D is unclear. In germline, CDR1 is SGHNT, CDR2 YYREEE (reference sequence). CDR3 length: 16 residues. V was clipped by 2 bases and J by 1 base, with 10 bases between them. CDR3 in DNA: TGTGCCAGCAGCTTCGGGTCGGGGTCCTATAATTCACCCCTCCACTTT. The encoded protein is CASSFGSGSYNSPLHF.

At least ten counts were recorded for this clonotype. The genes are TRBV7-8 and TRBJ1-5; no clear D gene. CDR3 length equals 14 residues. Trimming pared 1 base from V and 4 bases from J, leaving 8 bases between. Germline V gene sequence: CDR1 SGHVS, CDR2 FQNEAQ. Here the CDR3 DNA reads TGTGCCAGCAGCTTAGGTCGTAGTAATCAGCCCCAGCATTTT. Encoded protein: CASSLGRSNQPQHF.

V gene TRBV7-7 combines with J gene TRBJ2-7, with TRBD1 matching over 9 bases. The CDR3 has 16 residues. Trimming at V came to 1 base and at J to 6 bases, leaving 10 bases not matched to a gene. Germline V CDR1 and CDR2: SSHAT, FNYEAQ (reference sequence). The CDR3 DNA follows: TGTGCCAGCAGCTTAGTTGACGGACAGGGGAATTCCGAGCAGTACTTC. Translation gives CASSLVDGQGNSEQYF.

This clonotype was observed a handful of times. The rearrangement uses TRBV12-3 or TRBV12-4 and TRBJ2-1, with 8 bases matching TRBD2. V shed 1 base and J 10 bases; nucleotides not matched to a gene: 6. The CDR3 is made up of 14 amino acids. As DNA, the CDR3 is TGTGCCAGCAGTTTAGTGGTAGCGGGGCTCGAGCAGTTCTTC. It encodes CASSLVVAGLEQFF.

This clonotype was seen more than once but under ten times. The chain recombines TRBV12-3 or TRBV12-4 with TRBJ1-2; 7 bases are a match to TRBD1. The CDR3 is made up of 13 amino acids. V was clipped by 4 bases and J by 4 bases; unmatched bases: 3. CDR3 nucleotide sequence: TGTGCCAGCAGTTACAGGGGAGGCTATGGCTACACCTTC. This codes for CASSYRGGYGYTF.

The chain combines TRBV19 with TRBJ2-1; 9 positions agree with TRBD2. The CDR3 has 15 residues. V trimming: 3 bases; J trimming: 3 bases; junction bases outside the gene matches: 3. Germline V lookup: CDR1 LNHDA, CDR2 SQIVND (reference sequence). CDR3 nucleotide sequence: TGTGCCAGTAGTATGATGCGGGGGGGCTACAATGAGCAGTTCTTC. It yields the protein CASSMMRGGYNEQFF.

Only a few counts were recorded for this clonotype. The genes are TRBV7-6 and TRBJ2-7, with D hard to call. V lost 0 bases and J lost 7, with 10 bases in between. The germline V gene has CDR1 SGHVS and CDR2 FNYEAQ. The CDR3 is 13 residues long. The CDR3 loop is CASSLAIQREQYF. The DNA of the CDR3 is TGTGCCAGCAGCTTAGCGATACAGAGAGAGCAGTACTTC. The entire variable domain, with the rest obtained from reference TRBV7-6 and TRBJ2-7, is as follows: GAGVSQSPRYKVTKRGQDVALRCDPISGHVSLYWYRQALGQGPEFLTYFNYEAQQDKSGLPNDRFSAERPEGSISTLTIQRTEQRDSAMYRCASSLAIQREQYFGPGTRLTVT.

The CDR3 here is CASSATSRLTDTQYF. The CDR3 region has the DNA TGTGCCAGCAGCGCTACTAGCAGGCTCACAGATACGCAGTATTTT. V gene TRBV9 combines with J gene TRBJ2-3; the D gene is possibly TRBD2 (6 bases). Trimming pared 3 bases from V and 2 bases from J, leaving 13 bases between. In germline, CDR1 is SGDLS, CDR2 YYNGEE. The CDR3 contains 15 residues.

The rearrangement links TRBV28 to TRBJ2-3; 14 nucleotides line up with TRBD2. This CDR3 has 20 residues. Germline V CDR1 and CDR2: MDHEN, SYDVKM. The junction had 12 bases not matched to a gene; V was cut back by 4 bases and J by 0 bases. CDR3 residues: CASSSGPGLAGGSSTDTQYF. The CDR3 DNA follows: TGTGCCAGCAGTTCCGGCCCTGGACTAGCGGGGGGATCTAGCACAGATACGCAGTATTTT.

The V gene is TRBV20-1, the J gene TRBJ2-7; a weak D match, TRBD2 (6 bases). Germline V gene sequence: CDR1 DFQATT, CDR2 SNEGSKA (reference sequence). V was shortened by 6 bases and J by 1 base, with 13 bases between the two germline ends. The CDR3 consists of 13 residues. CDR3 loop: CSAGTGDSYEQYF. CDR3 nucleotide sequence: TGCAGTGCCGGGACGGGAGATTCCTACGAGCAGTACTTC.

Only a few counts were recorded for this clonotype. J is TRBJ1-4 and V is TRBV7-9; tentatively, D is TRBD1 (6 bases). This CDR3 comprises 14 residues. V lost 5 bases, J lost 5 bases, and 12 bases lay in between. CDR1 and CDR2 (germline): SEHNR, FQNEAQ (reference sequence). The CDR3 DNA reads as TGTGCCAGCAGCCCTATAGGGGGAAATGAAAAACTGTTTTTT. The encoded protein is CASSPIGGNEKLFF.

The genes are TRBV9 and TRBJ2-1, with 10 nucleotides matching TRBD2. The CDR3 spans 16 residues. The V gene's germline CDR1 is SGDLS and CDR2 YYNGEE. Trimming at V came to 3 bases and at J to 5 bases, leaving 8 bases not matched to a gene. The CDR3 protein is CASSGFPSGGHNEQFF. The CDR3 bases are TGTGCCAGCAGCGGGTTCCCTAGCGGGGGCCACAATGAGCAGTTCTTC.

This clonotype was picked up a small number of times. This chain uses TRBV28 with TRBJ1-1; perhaps TRBD1 as D (5 bases). Deletions cut 6 bases from V and 0 bases from J, with 17 bases between. Germline V CDR1 and CDR2: MDHEN, SYDVKM. This CDR3 is built from 16 residues. CDR3 DNA: TGTGCCAGCAGCAAATATCCCGGGGCCATGAACACTGAAGCTTTCTTT. Its protein is CASSKYPGAMNTEAFF.

This clonotype was detected many times. V usage is TRBV7-9 and J usage is TRBJ2-1, with 10 bases identical to TRBD1. V lost 8 bases, J lost 3 bases, and 4 bases stayed unmatched. Germline lookup yields CDR1 SEHNR and CDR2 FQNEAQ (reference sequence). There are 14 residues in the CDR3. CDR3 sequence reads: CASGGQGGYNEQFF. CDR3 bases: TGTGCCAGCGGCGGACAGGGGGGCTACAATGAGCAGTTCTTC.